This record concerns one T cell receptor beta chain sequence. Its target is not known. The data originate from a study of CD8+ T cells in alopecia areata. About the research overall: Treated patients were given oral tofacitinib, which was dosed at 5 to 10 mg twice daily. Findings and caveats of the study: Normal skin's resident alphabeta T cells are sequenced alongside lesional scalp T cells. Relative to normal scalp, lesional scalp, especially alopecia totalis/universalis, showed higher clonality.

The treatment is: oral pan-JAK inhibitor, 5-10 mg twice daily. Samples from alopecia areata patients were lesional scalp punch biopsies and peripheral blood. Investigators isolated RNA and reverse transcribed it into cDNA to act as the sequencing template. TCRdb keeps only in-frame clones here, not all; method: immunoSEQ multiplex PCR. The repertoire consists of 120,000 or so clones, with 60% to 65% occurring once and the leading ten covering around 6%. V lost 2 bases and J 4 bases, leaving 7 bases between the germline ends. The CDR3 consists of 13 residues. Germline CDR1 reads SGHVS; CDR2 reads FNYEAQ.

Specimen: CD4+ T cells sorted from blood, collected at week 4, from a patient treated with tofacitinib. The chain uses TRBV7-6 and TRBJ2-3, with unresolved D. This sequence was found in a human donor with alopecia areata. The CDR3 DNA reads TGTGCCAGCAGCTTATCGTTTGCAGATACGCAGTATTTT. Translated: CASSLSFADTQYF.